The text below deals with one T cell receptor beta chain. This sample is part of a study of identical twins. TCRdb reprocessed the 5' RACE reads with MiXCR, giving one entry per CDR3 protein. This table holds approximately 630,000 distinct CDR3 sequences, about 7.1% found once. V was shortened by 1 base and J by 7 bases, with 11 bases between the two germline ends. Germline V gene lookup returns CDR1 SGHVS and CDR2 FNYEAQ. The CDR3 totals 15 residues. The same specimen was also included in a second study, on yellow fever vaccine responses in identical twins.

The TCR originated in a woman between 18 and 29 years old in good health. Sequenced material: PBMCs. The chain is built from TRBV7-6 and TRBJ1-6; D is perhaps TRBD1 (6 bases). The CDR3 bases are TGTGCCAGCAGCTTAGAGGGGACACCAAATTCACCCCTCCACTTT. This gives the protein CASSLEGTPNSPLHF.